One TCR beta chain is described in this entry. The target antigen is unknown. The assay was immunoSEQ multiplex PCR, and TCRdb's table has in-frame clones only and misses some. This table has more than 30,000 clones, 66% appearing once. The record originates from a study of vaccination effects on CD4 cells after COVID-19. The CDR3 is 18 residues long. The ends lost 2 bases at V and 0 bases at J; junction bases unmatched: 8. CDR1 is MRHNA and CDR2 is SNTAGT in the germline V gene. Study findings and constraints: Few convalescent patients and no early post-infection timepoints were included in the study. Marked contraction was observed in infection-induced and vaccine-induced clones late after vaccination. From healthy vaccinees, only 1 of 255 vaccine-induced clones also reacted to common cold coronaviruses.

Viral peptide pool expansion of antigen-specific CD4+ T cells preceded sequencing in the ViraFEST assay. Upon completion of 10 to 11 days in culture, CD4+ T cells were isolated. Testing of the vaccine recipients showed negative nucleocapsid antibodies and no prior SARS-CoV-2 infection. Cultures got half-medium changes with IL-2 on days 3 and 7. The chain has TRBV6-4 and TRBJ2-2, with TRBD1 matching 8 bases. The receptor was isolated from a human donor who received a COVID-19 vaccine. Sequencing used CD4+ T cells from PBMCs cultured with HCoV-OC43 spike peptides, obtained before COVID-19 vaccination. This sample's subset: HCoV-OC43 spike overlapping peptide pool stimulation. The CDR3 DNA is TGTGCCAGCAGTGACAGACTTCGGACAGGGTCGAACACCGGGGAGCTGTTTTTT. Encoded protein: CASSDRLRTGSNTGELFF.